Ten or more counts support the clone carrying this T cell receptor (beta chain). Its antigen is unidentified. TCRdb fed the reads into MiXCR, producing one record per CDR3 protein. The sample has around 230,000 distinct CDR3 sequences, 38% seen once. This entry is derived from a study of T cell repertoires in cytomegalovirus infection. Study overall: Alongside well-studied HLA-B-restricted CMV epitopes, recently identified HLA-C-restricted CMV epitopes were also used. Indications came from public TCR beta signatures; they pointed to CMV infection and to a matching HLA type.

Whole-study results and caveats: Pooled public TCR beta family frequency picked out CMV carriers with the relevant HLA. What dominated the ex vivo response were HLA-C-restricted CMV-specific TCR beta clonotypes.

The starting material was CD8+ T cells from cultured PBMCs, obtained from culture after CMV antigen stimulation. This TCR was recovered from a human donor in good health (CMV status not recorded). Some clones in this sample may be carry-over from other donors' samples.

This CDR3 is CASSEALVAGDRADTQYF. The CDR3 DNA follows: TGTGCCAGCAGTGAAGCGTTAGTAGCGGGGGATCGAGCAGATACGCAGTATTTT. This sequence joins TRBV2 and TRBJ2-3; 9 nucleotides match TRBD2. The trim removed 0 bases at V and 4 bases at J, leaving 11 bases unmatched. The CDR3 contains 18 residues. Germline V gene sequence: CDR1 SNHLY, CDR2 FYNNEI.